These T cell receptor beta chains were read from a single sample in a study of blood T cells in healthy people across ages. TCRdb recomputed calls from the 5' RACE reads with MiXCR, one row per CDR3 protein. Of some 1,500,000 distinct CDR3 sequences detected, approximately 43% appear once; the ten largest clones hold less than 5%. Sequencing input: blood. These receptors came from a woman between 18 and 30 years old in good health. Both conserved end residues are part of each CDR3. Each record gives: clone size, J gene, D gene, V gene, CDR3 DNA, CDR3 protein. A D gene is named only where the DNA matches it firmly. Expanded clones get a size class; other rows say once, few or many, or leave the size out.

clone size: few; J gene: TRBJ2-1; D gene: .; V gene: TRBV24-1; CDR3 DNA: TGTGCCACCAGTGATTTTTGGGATGAGCAGTTCTTC; CDR3 protein: CATSDFWDEQFF
clone size: .; J gene: TRBJ1-6; D gene: .; V gene: TRBV7-2; CDR3 DNA: TGTGCCAGCAGCTTAGCTGTCGTAGCGGGTTCACCCCTCCACTTT; CDR3 protein: CASSLAVVAGSPLHF
clone size: .; J gene: TRBJ2-5; D gene: .; V gene: TRBV29-1; CDR3 DNA: TGCAGCGTTGACATGGCCACACAGTACTTC; CDR3 protein: CSVDMATQYF
clone size: .; J gene: TRBJ1-5; D gene: TRBD1; V gene: TRBV7-8; CDR3 DNA: TGTGCCAGCAGCTACCTCAACAGGGGGCGTCAGCCCCAGCATTTT; CDR3 protein: CASSYLNRGRQPQHF
clone size: .; J gene: TRBJ2-1; D gene: .; V gene: TRBV20-1; CDR3 DNA: TGCAGTGCTAAGGCGGACCCTTACAATGAGCAGTTCTTC; CDR3 protein: CSAKADPYNEQFF
clone size: few; J gene: TRBJ2-3; D gene: .; V gene: TRBV29-1; CDR3 DNA: TGCAGCGTTGTCGGGGAGGCGGTACCAGATACGCAGTATTTT; CDR3 protein: CSVVGEAVPDTQYF
clone size: few; J gene: TRBJ2-2; D gene: .; V gene: TRBV9; CDR3 DNA: TGTGCCAGCAGCGTCATGGCCCTCGGGACCGGGAGAGGGTACGGGGAGCTGTTTTTT; CDR3 protein: CASSVMALGTGRGYGELFF
clone size: .; J gene: TRBJ1-2; D gene: .; V gene: TRBV14; CDR3 DNA: TGTGCCAGCAGCCAAGGCAGTGGCGGCTACACCTTC; CDR3 protein: CASSQGSGGYTF
clone size: many; J gene: TRBJ2-1; D gene: .; V gene: TRBV29-1; CDR3 DNA: TGCAGCGTTGATATGGTTTCTGAGCAGTTCTTC; CDR3 protein: CSVDMVSEQFF
clone size: .; J gene: TRBJ2-3; D gene: TRBD2; V gene: TRBV7-2; CDR3 DNA: TGTGCCAGCAGCCCGAGACTAGCGGGGGGGTTTACGCAGTATTTT; CDR3 protein: CASSPRLAGGFTQYF
clone size: .; J gene: TRBJ2-5; D gene: TRBD2; V gene: TRBV4-3; CDR3 DNA: TGCGCCAGCAGCCATCTCCCGGGACTAGAGCAAGAGACCCAGTACTTC; CDR3 protein: CASSHLPGLEQETQYF
clone size: .; J gene: TRBJ2-7; D gene: .; V gene: TRBV20-1; CDR3 DNA: TGCAGTGCTAGGGCTGGGAACAGGAGAGGGGACTACGAGCAGTACTTC; CDR3 protein: CSARAGNRRGDYEQYF
clone size: .; J gene: TRBJ1-2; D gene: .; V gene: TRBV29-1; CDR3 DNA: TGCAGCGTTGAAGGCCGGGGGGTGGGCTATGGCTACACCTTC; CDR3 protein: CSVEGRGVGYGYTF
clone size: .; J gene: TRBJ2-7; D gene: .; V gene: TRBV27; CDR3 DNA: TGTGCCAGCAGTCTAACGGCCGGGACAACGTTCTCCTACGAGCAGTACTTC; CDR3 protein: CASSLTAGTTFSYEQYF
clone size: few; J gene: TRBJ1-1; D gene: .; V gene: TRBV9; CDR3 DNA: TGTGCCAGCAGCGTAGATGGGGGCCTGAACACTGAAGCTTTCTTT; CDR3 protein: CASSVDGGLNTEAFF
clone size: .; J gene: TRBJ2-7; D gene: TRBD1; V gene: TRBV12-3/TRBV12-4; CDR3 DNA: TGTGCCAGCAGTTTAGGAGTAGGGGGCGATTCCTACGAGCAGTACTTC; CDR3 protein: CASSLGVGGDSYEQYF
clone size: few; J gene: TRBJ2-7; D gene: .; V gene: TRBV4-2; CDR3 DNA: TGTGCCAGCAGCCCCCTGGACGGGACCTACGAGCAGTACTTC; CDR3 protein: CASSPLDGTYEQYF
clone size: few; J gene: TRBJ2-1; D gene: .; V gene: TRBV4-1; CDR3 DNA: TGCGCCAGCAGCCTTACTAAGGCTAGAAGCTCCTACAATGAGCAGTTCTTC; CDR3 protein: CASSLTKARSSYNEQFF
clone size: .; J gene: TRBJ2-3; D gene: .; V gene: TRBV11-2; CDR3 DNA: TGTGCCAGCAGCTTGACGGGAACCGCAAGGTCGTATACGCAGTATTTT; CDR3 protein: CASSLTGTARSYTQYF
clone size: .; J gene: TRBJ1-5; D gene: .; V gene: TRBV7-2; CDR3 DNA: TGTGCCAGCAGCTTAGCTGGACAGATCCATCAGCCCCAGCATTTT; CDR3 protein: CASSLAGQIHQPQHF
clone size: many; J gene: TRBJ2-1; D gene: TRBD2; V gene: TRBV7-2; CDR3 DNA: TGTGCCAGCAGTTTAGCGGGGGGAACCTACAATGAGCAGTTCTTC; CDR3 protein: CASSLAGGTYNEQFF
clone size: few; J gene: TRBJ1-4; D gene: TRBD1; V gene: TRBV2; CDR3 DNA: TGTGCCAGCAGTGGAGACAGGGGTCGCCATGAAAAACTGTTTTTT; CDR3 protein: CASSGDRGRHEKLFF
clone size: .; J gene: TRBJ2-3; D gene: TRBD1; V gene: TRBV20-1; CDR3 DNA: TGCAGTGCTACCGCCGGACAGGGGGCAACAGATACGCAGTATTTT; CDR3 protein: CSATAGQGATDTQYF
clone size: .; J gene: TRBJ2-5; D gene: .; V gene: TRBV20-1; CDR3 DNA: TGCATTGCTATGAGGGAGACCCAGTACTTC; CDR3 protein: CIAMRETQYF
clone size: few; J gene: TRBJ1-1; D gene: .; V gene: TRBV3-1; CDR3 DNA: TGTGCCAGCAGCCAATCTACGTACACTGAAGCTTTCTTT; CDR3 protein: CASSQSTYTEAFF
clone size: .; J gene: TRBJ2-6; D gene: .; V gene: TRBV6-6; CDR3 DNA: TGTGCCAGCAGTTATCCCCATTACTCTGGGGCCAACGTCCTGACTTTC; CDR3 protein: CASSYPHYSGANVLTF
clone size: .; J gene: TRBJ2-5; D gene: TRBD1; V gene: TRBV6-5; CDR3 DNA: TGTGCCAGCAGTTACTACTACCAGGGCGGGACAGGGCAAGAGACCCAGTACTTC; CDR3 protein: CASSYYYQGGTGQETQYF